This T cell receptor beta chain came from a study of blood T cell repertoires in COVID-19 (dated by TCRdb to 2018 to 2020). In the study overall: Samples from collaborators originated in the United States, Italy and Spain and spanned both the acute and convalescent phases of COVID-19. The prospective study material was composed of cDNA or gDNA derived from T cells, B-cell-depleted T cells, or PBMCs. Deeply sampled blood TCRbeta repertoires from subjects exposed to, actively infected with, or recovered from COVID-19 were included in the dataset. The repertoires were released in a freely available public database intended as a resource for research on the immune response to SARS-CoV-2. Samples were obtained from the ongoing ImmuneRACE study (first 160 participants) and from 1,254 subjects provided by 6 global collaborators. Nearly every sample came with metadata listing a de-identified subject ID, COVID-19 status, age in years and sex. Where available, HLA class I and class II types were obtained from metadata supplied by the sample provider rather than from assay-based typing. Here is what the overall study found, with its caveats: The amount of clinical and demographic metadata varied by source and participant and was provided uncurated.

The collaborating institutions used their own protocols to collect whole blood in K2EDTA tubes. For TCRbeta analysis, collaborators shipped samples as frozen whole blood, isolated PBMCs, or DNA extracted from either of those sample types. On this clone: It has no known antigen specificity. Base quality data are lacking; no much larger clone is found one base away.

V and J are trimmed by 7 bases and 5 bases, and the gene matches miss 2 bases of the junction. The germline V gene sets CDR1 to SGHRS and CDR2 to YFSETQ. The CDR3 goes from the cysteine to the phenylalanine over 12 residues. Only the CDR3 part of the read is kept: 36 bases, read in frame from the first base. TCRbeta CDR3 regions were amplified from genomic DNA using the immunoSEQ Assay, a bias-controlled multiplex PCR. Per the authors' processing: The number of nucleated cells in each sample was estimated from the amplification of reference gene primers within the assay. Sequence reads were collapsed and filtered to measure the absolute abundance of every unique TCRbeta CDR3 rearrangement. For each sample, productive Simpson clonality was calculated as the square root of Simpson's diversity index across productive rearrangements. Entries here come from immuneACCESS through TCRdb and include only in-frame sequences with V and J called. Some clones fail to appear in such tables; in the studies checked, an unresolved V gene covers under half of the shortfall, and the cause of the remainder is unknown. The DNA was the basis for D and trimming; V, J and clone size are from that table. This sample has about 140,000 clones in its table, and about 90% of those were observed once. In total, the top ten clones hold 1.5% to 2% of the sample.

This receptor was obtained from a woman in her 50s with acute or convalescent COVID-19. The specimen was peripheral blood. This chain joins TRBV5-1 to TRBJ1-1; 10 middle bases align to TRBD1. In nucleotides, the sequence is TGCGCCAGCGGGACAGGGGTAACTGAAGCTTTCTTT. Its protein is CASGTGVTEAFF. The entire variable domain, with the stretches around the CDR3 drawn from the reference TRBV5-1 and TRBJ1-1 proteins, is KAGVTQTPRYLIKTRGQQVTLSCSPISGHRSVSWYQQTPGQGLQFLFEYFSETQRNKGNFPGRFSGRQFSNSRSEMNVSTLELGDSALYLCASGTGVTEAFFGQGTRLTVV.